Below, 24 T cell receptor beta chains from the same sample are listed, as sequenced in a study of radiation and T cells in renal cell carcinoma. The sample's time point: blood 4 weeks post-SBRT, at nephrectomy. Treatment noted: 15 Gy SBRT to primary tumor, nephrectomy 4 weeks later. The data were produced by immunoSEQ multiplex PCR, yet TCRdb's version contains in-frame clones alone and is incomplete. The table lists approximately 83,000 clones, roughly 80% of them singletons. The source was blood, collected from a patient whose treatment included radiotherapy and nephrectomy. The receptor source for this set is a man aged 50 or older with renal cell carcinoma.

This chain links TRBV18 with TRBJ2-7; 10 nucleotides match TRBD2. This CDR3 is built from 15 residues. V gave up 5 bases and J gave up 1 base; unmatched junction bases: 5. Germline V gene data show CDR1 as KGHSH and CDR2 as LQKENI. The CDR3 DNA follows: TGTGCCAGCTCAAAATTAGCGGGGGGATCCTACGAGCAGTACTTC. Amino acid sequence: CASSKLAGGSYEQYF.

The J gene is TRBJ1-4, the V gene TRBV18; D call uncertain. V lost 4 bases to trimming and J lost 0 bases, with 12 bases between them. This CDR3 has 16 amino acids. From germline, CDR1 is KGHSH and CDR2 LQKENI. CDR3 residues: CASSRRGYATNEKLFF. The CDR3 nucleotides read TGTGCCAGCTCACGTCGGGGTTACGCAACTAATGAAAAACTGTTTTTT.

In DNA form, the CDR3 reads TGCGCCAGCAGCGGCAGCGACGGAAACAATGAGCAGTTCTTC. Translating gives CASSGSDGNNEQFF. The J gene is TRBJ2-1, the V gene TRBV5-1; D is uncertain. Germline CDR1 and CDR2: SGHRS and YFSETQ. The CDR3 has 14 amino acids. V dropped 4 bases and J dropped 5 bases, with 13 bases sitting between them.

The chain has TRBV5-1 and TRBJ2-1; 12 nucleotides agree with TRBD2. The CDR3 loop spans 14 amino acids. Trimming at V came to 4 bases and at J to 12 bases, leaving 8 bases not matched to a gene. Germline values: CDR1 SGHRS, CDR2 YFSETQ. Here the CDR3 DNA reads TGCGCCAGCAGCCCGTGGACTAGCGGGGAGTGGCAGTTCTTC. It codes for CASSPWTSGEWQFF. Full variable domain (remainder filled in from reference TRBV5-1 and TRBJ2-1): KAGVTQTPRYLIKTRGQQVTLSCSPISGHRSVSWYQQTPGQGLQFLFEYFSETQRNKGNFPGRFSGRQFSNSRSEMNVSTLELGDSALYLCASSPWTSGEWQFFGPGTRLTVL.

This chain uses TRBV7-2 with TRBJ1-2, with 10 bases fitting TRBD1. Germline V lookup: CDR1 SGHTA, CDR2 FQGNSA. The ends lost 5 bases at V and 5 bases at J; junction bases unmatched: 5. The CDR3 consists of 14 residues. CDR3: CASSLGQGPYGYTF. The CDR3 DNA is TGTGCCAGCAGCCTGGGACAGGGGCCTTATGGCTACACCTTC.

V gene TRBV4-1 combines with J gene TRBJ2-7; D may correspond to TRBD1 or TRBD2 (5 bases each). Trimming stripped 1 base from V and 3 bases from J, with 16 bases between. Germline CDR1 and CDR2: MGHRA and YSYEKL. The CDR3 runs 16 residues. The CDR3 is CASSQAPSGRGYEQYF. The CDR3 coding sequence is TGCGCCAGCAGCCAAGCCCCCTCAGGGAGAGGCTACGAGCAGTACTTC.

The rearrangement uses TRBV27 and TRBJ1-5; TRBD1 aligns across 12 bases. The CDR3 consists of 19 residues. Germline CDR1 MNHEY, CDR2 SMNVEV (reference sequence). The V segment lost 6 bases and the J segment 6 bases; nucleotides outside the gene matches: 18. DNA of the CDR3: TGTGCCAGCAGCTGGCCCGTAAAGACTGGGACAGGGGGCCTTCAGCCCCAGCATTTT. It codes for CASSWPVKTGTGGLQPQHF.

V and J are TRBV2 and TRBJ1-5; D may be TRBD1 (6 bases). Germline values: CDR1 SNHLY, CDR2 FYNNEI. The CDR3 covers 20 residues. Trimming took off 3 bases at V and 0 bases at J, with 24 bases between the two ends. The CDR3 is CASSDNLGGALRDSNQPQHF. The DNA of the CDR3 is TGTGCCAGCAGTGATAACCTGGGGGGGGCCCTGAGGGATAGCAATCAGCCCCAGCATTTT.

V is TRBV4-1 and J is TRBJ1-2; D is unresolved. The V and J ends lost 1 base and 2 bases respectively, with 11 bases between them. CDR3 length: 15 amino acids. The germline V gene encodes CDR1 MGHRA and CDR2 YSYEKL. CDR3 sequence (DNA): TGCGCCAGCAGCCAAGTTGAGGTCCAGAACTATGGCTACACCTTC. Amino acid sequence: CASSQVEVQNYGYTF.

This clone was seen a single time. The chain uses TRBV9 and TRBJ2-3, with 8 bases lining up with TRBD1. Germline V lookup: CDR1 SGDLS, CDR2 YYNGEE. The V and J ends lost 2 bases and 5 bases, in that order; junction bases with no gene match: 4. CDR3 length: 14 amino acids. CDR3 nucleotides: TGTGCCAGCAGCGTCGGGACAGGTATAGATACGCAGTATTTT. Its protein product is CASSVGTGIDTQYF.

V is TRBV18 and J is TRBJ2-7; D possibly corresponds to TRBD2 (5 bases). Trimming left V 3 bases short and J 3 bases short, with 18 bases between. This CDR3 has 16 amino acids. CDR1 is KGHSH, CDR2 LQKENI, per germline. This CDR3 reads CASSPPSIGLHYEQYF. DNA of the CDR3: TGTGCCAGCTCACCCCCCTCTATAGGACTTCACTACGAGCAGTACTTC.

The chain carries TRBV7-9 and TRBJ1-1; D gene ambiguous. CDR1 is SEHNR, CDR2 FQNEAQ, per germline (reference sequence). This CDR3 is built from 13 residues. V lost 2 bases to trimming and J lost 7 bases, with 11 bases between them. The CDR3 protein is CASSLSGDNEAFF. In DNA, the CDR3 is TGTGCCAGCAGCTTATCTGGTGACAATGAAGCTTTCTTT.

This clone was seen once. The rearrangement uses TRBV6-1 and TRBJ2-6; D is perhaps TRBD1 (5 bases). With 2 bases removed from V and 1 base from J, the gap between germline ends came to 6 bases. This CDR3 comprises 15 residues. CDR1 is MNHNS, CDR2 SASEGT, per germline. The CDR3 sequence is CASSERTSGANVLTF. As DNA, the CDR3 is TGTGCCAGCAGTGAAAGGACATCTGGGGCCAACGTCCTGACTTTC.

A single count supports this clone. The chain carries TRBV30 and TRBJ2-7; perhaps D is TRBD1 or TRBD2 (5 bases each). Between the trimmed V and J ends, which lost 3 bases and 5 bases, there was a span of 14 bases. This CDR3 is built from 13 residues. Germline CDR1 is GTSNPN and CDR2 is SVGIG (reference sequence). CDR3 nucleotides: TGTGCCTGGAGGCTCGGCAGGGACCACGAGCAGTACTTC. Translation: CAWRLGRDHEQYF.

The rearrangement uses TRBV7-2 and TRBJ2-3; D is tentatively TRBD1 or TRBD2 (5 bases each). CDR1 and CDR2 from the germline V gene are SGHTA and FQGNSA. Trimming shortened V by 1 base and J by 4 bases, and 6 bases separated the two germline ends. This CDR3 comprises 13 residues. CDR3 residues: CASSLEGPDTQYF. CDR3 nucleotides: TGTGCCAGCAGCTTAGAGGGACCAGATACGCAGTATTTT.

V usage is TRBV14 and J usage is TRBJ2-2; D gene uncertain. V was cut by 5 bases and J by 6 bases, with 19 bases left in between. Germline assignment: CDR1 SGHDN and CDR2 FVKESK. The CDR3 has 16 residues. The CDR3 spells CASSNLVDLMAGELFF. The CDR3 DNA reads as TGTGCCAGCAGCAACCTCGTGGACCTTATGGCCGGGGAGCTGTTTTTT. The variable domain in full, with the rest retrieved from reference TRBV14 and TRBJ2-2, is EAGVTQFPSHSVIEKGQTVTLRCDPISGHDNLYWYRRVMGKEIKFLLHFVKESKQDESGMPNNRFLAERTGGTYSTLKVQPAELEDSGVYFCASSNLVDLMAGELFFGEGSRLTVL.

The V gene is TRBV4-1, the J gene TRBJ2-2; tentatively, D is TRBD2 (6 bases). The germline V and J ends were trimmed by 0 bases and 6 bases, with 26 bases remaining between them. The CDR3 totals 20 residues. Germline lookup yields CDR1 MGHRA and CDR2 YSYEKL. CDR3 coding DNA: TGCGCCAGCAGCCAAGATGAGTTCCGGCGCGGGATGCGGGCCGCCGGGGAGCTGTTTTTT. It encodes CASSQDEFRRGMRAAGELFF.

The chain joins TRBV6-5 to TRBJ2-2; 8 bases fit TRBD1. With V trimmed by 5 bases and J by 6 bases, 2 bases remained unmatched. CDR1 and CDR2 from the germline V gene are MNHEY and SVGAGI. The CDR3 contains 13 residues. The CDR3 sequence is CASSQGAPGELFF. The DNA of the CDR3 is TGTGCCAGCAGTCAGGGGGCCCCCGGGGAGCTGTTTTTT.

The chain recombines TRBV5-1 with TRBJ1-1; 8 bases map to TRBD1. Germline V gives CDR1 SGHRS, CDR2 YFSETQ. The V gene end was trimmed by 3 bases and the J gene end by 4 bases; junction bases not matched to a gene: 5. The CDR3 is made up of 14 amino acids. Here the CDR3 DNA reads TGCGCCAGCAGCTCCTCCACAGGGGGCACTGAAGCTTTCTTT. This sequence encodes CASSSSTGGTEAFF.

The chain joins TRBV30 to TRBJ2-5; perhaps TRBD2 as D (6 bases). CDR3 length equals 14 residues. The V end was cut by 0 bases, the J end by 2 bases, with 10 bases between. CDR1 is GTSNPN and CDR2 is SVGIG in the germline V gene (reference sequence). CDR3 sequence reads: CAWSVKGTQETQYF. CDR3 in DNA: TGTGCCTGGAGTGTCAAGGGGACTCAAGAGACCCAGTACTTC.

V gene TRBV7-2 combines with J gene TRBJ1-6; no clear D. Between the trimmed V and J ends, which lost 1 base and 7 bases, there was a span of 11 bases. Germline V lookup: CDR1 SGHTA, CDR2 FQGNSA. The CDR3 totals 15 residues. DNA for the CDR3: TGTGCCAGCAGCTTAGTAGGACTGACAAATTCACCCCTCCACTTT. As protein: CASSLVGLTNSPLHF.

On this clone itself: Other DNA sequences in this sample translate to the same CDR3. J is TRBJ2-3 and V is TRBV4-2; 13 bases map to TRBD2. There are 17 residues in the CDR3. Germline V gene data show CDR1 as LGHNA and CDR2 as YNFKEQ. The V gene end was trimmed by 0 bases and the J gene end by 5 bases; junction bases not matched to a gene: 5. CDR3 coding DNA: TGTGCCAGCAGCCAAGAACTAGCGGGAGGGCCGGGAGATACGCAGTATTTT. This sequence encodes CASSQELAGGPGDTQYF.

This clone was seen more than once but under ten times. The chain employs TRBV2 and TRBJ1-5; TRBD1 agrees at 7 bases. There are 14 residues in the CDR3. V dropped 6 bases and J dropped 4; count of bases not matched to a gene: 6. CDR1 is SNHLY, CDR2 FYNNEI, per germline. CDR3 DNA sequence: TGTGCCAGCAGCCCCGGGACAGAGAATCAGCCCCAGCATTTT. This gives the protein CASSPGTENQPQHF.

This chain joins TRBV6-1 and TRBJ2-3; D not resolved. Trimming pared 5 bases from V and 3 bases from J, leaving 12 bases between. In germline, CDR1 is MNHNS, CDR2 SASEGT. The CDR3 has 14 amino acids. The CDR3 loop reads CASSLKDVTDTQYF. The CDR3, as DNA: TGTGCCAGCAGTCTCAAGGATGTTACAGATACGCAGTATTTT.